These T cell receptor beta chains were read from a single sample in a study of human T cells and chemical hapten exposure. Each CDR3 protein gets one entry after TCRdb re-called the RACE reads with MiXCR. The data show about 34,000 distinct CDR3 sequences, about 6.3% seen once. Material: whole blood, obtained in connection with sensitization to the hapten diphenylcyclopropenone (DPC). These receptors all come from a woman between 25 and 40 years old with alopecia areata. Some clones in this sample may be carry-over from other donors' samples. The CDR3 runs from the conserved cysteine through the conserved F or W. D genes are given only for firm matches. Some rows mark clone size as missing; the rest say once, few, many or name a class of expanded clone.

V gene,J gene,clone size,D gene,CDR3 DNA,CDR3 protein
TRBV20-1,TRBJ2-7,many,.,TGCAGTGCAGACAGTAGGCGACGGATGGATCTGGAGCAGTACTTC,CSADSRRRMDLEQYF
TRBV6-2/TRBV6-3,TRBJ1-1,few,.,TGTGCCAGCAGCACCACAGGGATGAACACTGAAGCTTTCTTT,CASSTTGMNTEAFF
TRBV2,TRBJ2-6,.,.,TGTGCCAGCAGGGGCCCACGAAGCTCTGGGGCCAACGTCCTGACTTTC,CASRGPRSSGANVLTF
TRBV19,TRBJ2-2,many,TRBD1,TGTGCCAGTTACCCGGGGGGACAGGGGATCGGGGAGCTGTTTTTT,CASYPGGQGIGELFF
TRBV12-3/TRBV12-4,TRBJ2-2,few,.,TGTGCCAGCAGAGACTTCGGGCGAGGGTTCGGGGAGCTGTTTTTT,CASRDFGRGFGELFF
TRBV6-5,TRBJ2-3,.,.,TGTGCCAGCAGTAAGGGACGCAAGGAAACAGATACGCAGTATTTT,CASSKGRKETDTQYF
TRBV6-2/TRBV6-3,TRBJ1-2,.,.,TGTGCCAGCAGTTACCTACGACAGGCCGGCTACACCTTC,CASSYLRQAGYTF
TRBV4-2,TRBJ2-3,few,.,TGTGCCAGCAGCCAAGCCCCGCGGAGCCAGAGCACAGATACGCAGTATTTT,CASSQAPRSQSTDTQYF
TRBV11-2,TRBJ2-3,many,TRBD2,TGTGCCAGCAGCTTAACTAGCGGGGACCGGGGCACAGATACGCAGTATTTT,CASSLTSGDRGTDTQYF
TRBV7-9,TRBJ1-1,.,.,TGTGCCTCACAGTACGCGGAAAACACTGAAGCTTTCTTT,CASQYAENTEAFF
TRBV27,TRBJ2-7,few,TRBD1,TGTGCCAGCAGGGAGTCAGGGGGCTACGAGCAGTACTTC,CASRESGGYEQYF